Below are 10 T cell receptor beta chains sequenced from a single sample in a study of T cell responses to AZD1222 COVID-19 vaccine. Data came from immunoSEQ multiplex PCR; TCRdb stores just in-frame clones and leaves some out. This table has just over 90,000 clones, 80% to 90% appearing once. The sequencing used peripheral blood, collected 28 days after the second AZD1222 dose. The receptors shown here come from an adult who received the AZD1222 COVID-19 vaccine.

CDR3 loop: CASSQDRGGANVLTF. CDR3 in DNA: TGCGCCAGCAGCCAAGACAGGGGTGGGGCCAACGTCCTGACTTTC. The chain combines TRBV4-3 with TRBJ2-6, with D possibly matching TRBD1 (6 bases). There are 15 residues in the CDR3. Germline V gene lookup returns CDR1 LGHNA and CDR2 YSLEER. The ends were cut back, 0 bases at V and 3 bases at J, with 6 bases in the middle.

The V gene is TRBV11-2, the J gene TRBJ1-2; D remains ambiguous. Per the germline V gene, CDR1 is SGHAT and CDR2 is FQNNGV. The CDR3 is made up of 13 amino acids. Trimming pared 4 bases from V and 4 bases from J, leaving 10 bases between. As DNA, the CDR3 is TGTGCCAGCAGCTCCGGACTCTCCTATGGCTACACCTTC. It encodes CASSSGLSYGYTF.

The V gene is TRBV2, the J gene TRBJ1-2, with a possible D match to TRBD1 (6 bases). V lost 7 bases to trimming and J lost 6 bases, with 24 bases between them. CDR3 length equals 16 residues. Germline-derived CDR1 and CDR2 are SNHLY and FYNNEI. For the CDR3, the DNA is TGTGCCAGCATTGGAGGGGGGCTTGAGGTTCCAGATGGCTACACCTTC. It yields the protein CASIGGGLEVPDGYTF.

The V gene is TRBV7-3, the J gene TRBJ2-1, with 11 bases aligning to TRBD1. Per germline, CDR1 SGHTA and CDR2 FQGTGA. CDR3 length: 15 residues. J gave up 4 bases and V 3 bases, and 2 bases lay outside the gene matches. The CDR3 nucleotides read TGTGCCAGCAGCTTTGGGACAGGGGGATACAATGAGCAGTTCTTC. It yields the protein CASSFGTGGYNEQFF. The full variable domain, completed using reference TRBV7-3 and TRBJ2-1, is GAGVSQTPSNKVTEKGKYVELRCDPISGHTALYWYRQSLGQGPEFLIYFQGTGAADDSGLPNDRFFAVRPEGSVSTLKIQRTERGDSAVYLCASSFGTGGYNEQFFGPGTRLTVL.

This sequence joins TRBV11-2 and TRBJ1-1; D gene unclear. From germline, CDR1 is SGHAT and CDR2 FQNNGV. V shed 1 base and J shed 5 bases, with 11 bases lying between them. The CDR3 runs 14 residues. CDR3: CASSLAVVGTEAFF. For the CDR3, the DNA is TGTGCCAGCAGCTTAGCCGTGGTTGGGACTGAAGCTTTCTTT.

The chain carries TRBV7-3 and TRBJ1-3, with D tentatively TRBD1 (5 bases). This CDR3 contains 10 residues. Germline loops: CDR1 SGHTA, CDR2 FQGTGA. The V end lost 9 bases, the J end lost 7 bases, and 7 bases lay between the germline ends. CDR3 sequence: CASPGNTIYF. The CDR3 coding sequence is TGTGCCAGTCCAGGGAACACCATATATTTT.

The chain is built from TRBV10-3 and TRBJ1-1; possibly TRBD1 for D (5 bases). Trimming stripped 6 bases from V and 2 bases from J, with 25 bases between. CDR1 is ENHRY, CDR2 SYGVKD, per germline. This CDR3 is built from 18 residues. For the CDR3, the DNA is TGTGCCATCAGCCCCGGGGGAATCCCCGCCTTCAGTAACACTGAAGCTTTCTTT. Translating gives CAISPGGIPAFSNTEAFF.

Concerning this clone itself: The junction departs from germline at one end; a sequencing error may be responsible. This chain links TRBV20-1 with TRBJ2-1; D is undetermined. This CDR3 is built from 12 residues. The germline V gene has CDR1 DFQATT and CDR2 SNEGSKA (reference sequence). CDR3 nucleotide sequence: TGCAGTGCTAGTGGCCCCTTCCCACATTTGCTCTTC. It translates to CSASGPFPHLLF.

This clone was seen more than once but under ten times. This chain's CDR3 is CASSPGAGSTNEKLFF. The CDR3 DNA follows: TGTGCCAGCAGCCCGGGGGCGGGATCAACTAATGAAAAACTGTTTTTT. The rearrangement links TRBV7-8 to TRBJ1-4, with D tentatively TRBD1 (6 bases). Germline CDR1 reads SGHVS; CDR2 reads FQNEAQ. The CDR3 is 16 residues long. V shed 5 bases and J shed 0 bases, with 13 bases lying between them.

The genes are TRBV5-1 and TRBJ1-2; no clear D. The CDR3 sequence is 15 residues long. V lost 3 bases and J lost 0, with 12 bases in between. The germline V gene encodes CDR1 SGHRS and CDR2 YFSETQ. The CDR3 bases are TGCGCCAGCAGCTCAGGTGACACAGCTAACTATGGCTACACCTTC. Protein: CASSSGDTANYGYTF. The variable domain in full, with the rest retrieved from reference TRBV5-1 and TRBJ1-2, is KAGVTQTPRYLIKTRGQQVTLSCSPISGHRSVSWYQQTPGQGLQFLFEYFSETQRNKGNFPGRFSGRQFSNSRSEMNVSTLELGDSALYLCASSSGDTANYGYTFGSGTRLTVV.